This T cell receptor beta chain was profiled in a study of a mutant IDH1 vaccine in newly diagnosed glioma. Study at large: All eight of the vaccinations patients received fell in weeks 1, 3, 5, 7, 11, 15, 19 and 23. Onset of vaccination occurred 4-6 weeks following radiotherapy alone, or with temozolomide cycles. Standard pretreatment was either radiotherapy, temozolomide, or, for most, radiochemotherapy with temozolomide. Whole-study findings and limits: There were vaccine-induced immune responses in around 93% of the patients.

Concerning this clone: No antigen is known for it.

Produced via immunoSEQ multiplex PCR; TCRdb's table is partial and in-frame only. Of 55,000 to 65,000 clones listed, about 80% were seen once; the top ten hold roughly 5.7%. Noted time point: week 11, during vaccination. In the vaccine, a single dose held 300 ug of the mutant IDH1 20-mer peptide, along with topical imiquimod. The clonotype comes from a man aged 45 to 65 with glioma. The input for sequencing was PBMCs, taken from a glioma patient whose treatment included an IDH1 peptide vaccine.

The CDR3 DNA sequence: TGTGCCAGCAGACCGACAGGGGGACGTCACTATGGCTACACCTTC. It translates to CASRPTGGRHYGYTF. The chain links TRBV27 to TRBJ1-2; TRBD1 matches at 9 bases. J was trimmed by 3 bases and V by 6 bases; bases with no gene match: 8. CDR3 length: 15 residues. Per germline, CDR1 MNHEY and CDR2 SMNVEV (reference sequence).